The 27 T cell receptor beta chains presented below share a single source sample, sequenced in a study of T cells expressing NK-cell markers. Reanalyzing the 5' RACE reads, TCRdb keeps one entry per CDR3 protein, without DNA. This sample's clone table lists about 460,000 distinct CDR3 sequences. Source material: blood T cells: a sorted CD56 or NKG2C T cell subset, CD4+ or CD8+ T cells, or bulk PBMC T cells (not recorded which). These receptors were collected from a woman in her fifties or sixties in good health.

This chain connects TRBV18 to TRBJ2-3; as DNA is missing, the TRBD1 call by TCRdb cannot be tested. Germline V CDR1 and CDR2: KGHSH, LQKENI. CDR3 size: 16 residues. The chain's CDR3 is CASSPFETGFGDTQYF.

This chain connects TRBV5-1 to TRBJ2-7; TCRdb returns TRBD2, unconfirmable since there is no DNA. CDR1 SGHRS and CDR2 YFSETQ come from the germline V gene. The length of the CDR3 is 16 residues. This chain's CDR3 is CASSSPSGSVTYEQYF.

The chain links TRBV20-1 to TRBJ2-4; the TCRdb call, TRBD1, lacks DNA for checking. Per germline, CDR1 DFQATT and CDR2 SNEGSKA (reference sequence). This CDR3 has 15 residues. The CDR3 loop reads CSAHGTGESKNIQYF.

The chain carries TRBV6-2 or TRBV6-3 and TRBJ2-1; TCRdb's assignment of TRBD1 cannot be checked, as there is no DNA. Germline CDR1 reads MNHEY; CDR2 reads SVGEGT. The CDR3 has 16 residues. The chain's CDR3 is CASSYGLGTGYNEQFF.

The chain is built from TRBV3-1 and TRBJ2-3; TCRdb selects TRBD1, and the lack of DNA leaves this call unchecked. The CDR3 extends over 15 amino acids. Germline CDR1 reads LGHDT; CDR2 reads YNNKEL (reference sequence). This chain's CDR3 is CASSQDKQGLDTQYF.

This chain links TRBV7-9 with TRBJ2-1; TCRdb picks TRBD1, but there is no DNA to check that call. The germline V gene encodes CDR1 SEHNR and CDR2 FQNEAQ (reference sequence). This CDR3 is built from 12 residues. The CDR3 sequence: CASSPIPGGRFF.

The V and J genes are TRBV2 and TRBJ1-1. In germline, CDR1 is SNHLY, CDR2 FYNNEI. The CDR3 is 15 amino acids. The CDR3 loop is CASRIFGPGTTEAFF. Filled out from reference TRBV2 and TRBJ1-1, the complete variable domain reads EPEVTQTPSHQVTQMGQEVILRCVPISNHLYFYWYRQILGQKVEFLVSFYNNEISEKSEIFDDQFSVERPDGSNFTLKIRSTKLEDSAMYFCASRIFGPGTTEAFFGQGTRLTVV.

The V call is TRBV14, the J call TRBJ2-1; the D call of TRBD2 rests on TCRdb alone, since no DNA is present to check it. This CDR3 has 14 amino acids. Germline V gives CDR1 SGHDN, CDR2 FVKESK. The CDR3: CASRVAGAGNEQFF.

The chain employs TRBV4-1 and TRBJ2-3; without DNA, the TCRdb call of TRBD2 cannot be checked. Germline V gene sequence: CDR1 MGHRA, CDR2 YSYEKL. This CDR3 is 20 amino acids long. CDR3 protein: CASSQDPLVDLSGFTDTQYF.

The V and J genes are TRBV12-3 or TRBV12-4 and TRBJ2-2; TCRdb's D gene call, TRBD1, goes unchecked for lack of DNA. The CDR3 loop spans 15 amino acids. The CDR3 spells CASSRQNSNTGELFF.

V usage is TRBV12-3 or TRBV12-4 and J usage is TRBJ1-5; without DNA, the TCRdb call of TRBD1 cannot be checked. The CDR3 has 15 residues. This chain's CDR3 is CASSLDTGWGQPQHF.

This chain joins TRBV3-1 and TRBJ2-2; as DNA is missing, the TRBD1 call by TCRdb cannot be tested. This CDR3 is 15 amino acids long. Germline values: CDR1 LGHDT, CDR2 YNNKEL (reference sequence). The CDR3 region is CASSPRDINTGELFF.

The V call is TRBV3-1, the J call TRBJ2-1. Looked up from germline, CDR1 is LGHDT and CDR2 is YNNKEL (reference sequence). There are 13 residues in the CDR3. CDR3 loop: CASSQSPMREQFF.

The V gene is TRBV3-1, the J gene TRBJ1-3. CDR1 and CDR2 (germline): LGHDT, YNNKEL (reference sequence). The CDR3 runs to 16 residues. CDR3 loop: CASSRTPTEPGNTIYF.

The chain combines TRBV5-1 with TRBJ2-3; TCRdb's D call of TRBD2 is untestable without DNA. This CDR3 spans 16 amino acids. CDR1 is SGHRS, CDR2 YFSETQ, per germline. The CDR3 reads CASTLSGRAGRDTQYF.

V is TRBV5-1 and J is TRBJ2-1; TCRdb's D gene call, TRBD2, goes unchecked for lack of DNA. The CDR3 loop spans 16 amino acids. Looked up from germline, CDR1 is SGHRS and CDR2 is YFSETQ. The CDR3 sequence is CASSRTASGKENEQFF.

The chain combines TRBV29-1 with TRBJ2-1; no DNA is available, so the TRBD1 call from TCRdb remains unchecked. The CDR3 totals 13 residues. From germline, CDR1 is SQVTM and CDR2 ANQGSEA. The CDR3 spells CSVPGAGDNEQFF.

The V call is TRBV5-1, the J call TRBJ1-2; TCRdb names TRBD1, which stays unverified in the absence of DNA. Germline CDR1 is SGHRS and CDR2 is YFSETQ. This CDR3 has 15 amino acids. The CDR3 region is CASRSKGGAGYGYTF.

The chain joins TRBV5-1 to TRBJ2-4; TCRdb lists TRBD2, though no DNA is available to test this call. Germline V gives CDR1 SGHRS, CDR2 YFSETQ. This CDR3 is built from 16 residues. The CDR3 region is CASSPGGSLAKNIQYF.

V is TRBV20-1 and J is TRBJ2-5; there is no DNA to check the TCRdb D call of TRBD2. The germline V gene has CDR1 DFQATT and CDR2 SNEGSKA (reference sequence). The CDR3 is 16 amino acids. CDR3 in amino acids: CSARSTSGRRTETQYF.

The rearrangement joins TRBV3-1 to TRBJ2-2; the TCRdb call, TRBD2, lacks DNA for checking. Looked up from germline, CDR1 is LGHDT and CDR2 is YNNKEL (reference sequence). The CDR3 loop spans 16 amino acids. CDR3 sequence reads: CASSQLTSPKGGELFF.

This rearrangement joins TRBV24-1 to TRBJ2-7; TCRdb proposes TRBD1, but this gene call is untestable without DNA. The CDR3 length is 15 residues. Germline V gene lookup returns CDR1 KGHDR and CDR2 SFDVKD. CDR3: CATSPATGPAYEQYF.

The rearrangement links TRBV7-9 to TRBJ2-5. The CDR3 consists of 11 residues. CDR1 and CDR2 from the germline V gene are SEHNR and FQNEAQ (reference sequence). CDR3 protein: CAAEDVQTQYF.

The J gene is TRBJ2-1, the V gene TRBV29-1; no DNA is available, so the TRBD2 call from TCRdb remains unchecked. Germline assignment: CDR1 SQVTM and CDR2 ANQGSEA. The CDR3 is 14 amino acids. CDR3 sequence: CSVRASGRFNEQFF.

This chain uses TRBV5-1 with TRBJ2-3; the TCRdb D gene call, TRBD1, has no DNA to confirm it. Germline V lookup: CDR1 SGHRS, CDR2 YFSETQ. The CDR3 spans 15 residues. The CDR3 loop reads CASSLARQSRDTQYF.

V is TRBV11-2 and J is TRBJ1-1. Germline assignment: CDR1 SGHAT and CDR2 FQNNGV. This CDR3 has 15 amino acids. The CDR3 region is CASSLGVVQATEAFF.

The chain joins TRBV6-6 to TRBJ2-3; the D gene TCRdb calls, TRBD2, cannot be checked with no DNA. Germline V gene lookup returns CDR1 MNHNY and CDR2 SVGAGI (reference sequence). This CDR3 is built from 18 residues. This CDR3 reads CASSYGTSGRPGADTQYF.